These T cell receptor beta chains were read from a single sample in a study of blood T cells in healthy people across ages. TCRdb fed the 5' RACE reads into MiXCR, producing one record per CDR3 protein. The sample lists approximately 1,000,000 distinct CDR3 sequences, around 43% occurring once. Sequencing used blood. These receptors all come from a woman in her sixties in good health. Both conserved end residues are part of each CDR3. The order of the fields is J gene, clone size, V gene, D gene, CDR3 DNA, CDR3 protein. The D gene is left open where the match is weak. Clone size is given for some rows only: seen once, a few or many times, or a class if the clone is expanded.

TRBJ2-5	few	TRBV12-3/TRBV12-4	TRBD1	TGTGCCAGCAGCAAAGGGACAGGGGGAGAGACCCAGTACTTC	CASSKGTGGETQYF
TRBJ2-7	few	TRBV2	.	TGTGCCATCCGGGACGTCTCCTACGAGCAGTACTTC	CAIRDVSYEQYF
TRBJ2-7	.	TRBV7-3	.	TGTGTCAGCAGCCCCGACAGTGCTACCTACGAGCAGTACTTC	CVSSPDSATYEQYF
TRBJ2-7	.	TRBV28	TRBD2	TGTGCCAGCATTCCAGCGGGAGAGCACGAGCAGTACTTC	CASIPAGEHEQYF
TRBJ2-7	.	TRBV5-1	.	TGCGCCAGCAGCTGGCGACAGAGCTCCTACAATGAGCAGTACTTC	CASSWRQSSYNEQYF
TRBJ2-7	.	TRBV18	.	TGTGCCAGCTCACCACGGGAGACGCACGAGCAGTACTTC	CASSPRETHEQYF
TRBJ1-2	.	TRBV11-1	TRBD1	TGTGCCAGCGCGGACAGGGGATATGGCTACACCTTC	CASADRGYGYTF
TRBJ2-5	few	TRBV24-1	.	TGTGCCACCAGTGGTCTCTCAGGGACCCAGTACTTC	CATSGLSGTQYF
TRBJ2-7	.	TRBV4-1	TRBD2	TGCGCCAGCAGCCAAGGCGCGGGAGAGCCCTCCTACGAGCAGTACTTC	CASSQGAGEPSYEQYF
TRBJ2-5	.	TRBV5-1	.	TGCGCCAGCAGCTTTACCGAGAGGAAAGGGACCCAGTACTTC	CASSFTERKGTQYF
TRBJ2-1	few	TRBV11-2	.	TGTGCCAGCAGCGATGGGGGGTTCAATGAGCAGTTCTTC	CASSDGGFNEQFF
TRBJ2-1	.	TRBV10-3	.	TGTGCCATCTGGGCCAGGGGTAACAATGAGCAGTTCTTC	CAIWARGNNEQFF
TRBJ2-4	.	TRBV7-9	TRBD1	TGTGCCAGCAGCTCCCGGACAGGTGTTTCCAAAAACATTCAGTACTTC	CASSSRTGVSKNIQYF
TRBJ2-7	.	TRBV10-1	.	TGCGCCGGCAGTGAAGATCCTACCTACGAGCAGTACTTC	CAGSEDPTYEQYF
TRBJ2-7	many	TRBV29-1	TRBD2	TGCAGCGTCCCGGGACTAAGGGACTACGAGCAGTACTTC	CSVPGLRDYEQYF
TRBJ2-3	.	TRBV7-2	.	TGTGCCAGCAGCTTAGATGCGGGTTCAGATACGCAGTATTTT	CASSLDAGSDTQYF
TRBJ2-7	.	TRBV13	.	TGTGCCAGCAGCCCAGGACAGGAGCAGTACTTC	CASSPGQEQYF
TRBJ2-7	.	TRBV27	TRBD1	TGTGCCAGCGGCCGGACAGGGGGCGAGCAGTACTTC	CASGRTGGEQYF
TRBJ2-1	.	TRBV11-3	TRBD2	TGTGCCAGCAGCCTTGGGACTAGCGGGAGGAATAAGGATGAGCAGTTCTTC	CASSLGTSGRNKDEQFF
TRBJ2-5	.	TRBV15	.	TGTGCCACCAGCAGTGCCCCGAAAAGGTGGCATGAGCAGTACTTC	CATSSAPKRWHEQYF
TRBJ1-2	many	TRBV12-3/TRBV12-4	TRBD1	TGTGCCAGCAACCTAAGGGGGCAGCCACCCTCCGGCACCTTC	CASNLRGQPPSGTF
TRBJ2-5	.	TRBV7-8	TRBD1	TGTGCCAGCACCGAAACAGGGGCACAAGAGACCCAGTACTTC	CASTETGAQETQYF
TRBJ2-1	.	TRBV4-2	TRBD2	TGTGCCAGCAGCCAAGATGGAGGGAGGGGCTCCTACAATGAGCAGTTCTTC	CASSQDGGRGSYNEQFF
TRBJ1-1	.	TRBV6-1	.	TGTGCCAGCAGTGGAGGGTGGGCTGAAGCTTTCTTT	CASSGGWAEAFF
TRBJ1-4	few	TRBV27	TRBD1	TGTGCCAGCAGACAGGGGGTCTCGGAAAAACTGTTTTTT	CASRQGVSEKLFF
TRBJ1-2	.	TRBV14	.	TGTGCCAGCAGCCAAGTATGGCGCAGGGATGATGGCTACACCTTC	CASSQVWRRDDGYTF
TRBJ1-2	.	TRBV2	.	TGTGCCAGCACCTACATGGACTATGGCTACACCTTC	CASTYMDYGYTF
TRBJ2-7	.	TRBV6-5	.	TGTGCCAGCAGTCGTTACTCGAGGACGGGGGCCTACGAGCAGTACTTC	CASSRYSRTGAYEQYF
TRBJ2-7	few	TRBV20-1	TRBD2	TGCAGTGCTAGAGGGACTAGCGGGCCCCACTCCTACGAGCAGTACTTC	CSARGTSGPHSYEQYF
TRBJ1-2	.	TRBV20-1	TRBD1	TGCAGTGCTCCCGGGACAGGACCGGTGGATGGCTACACCTTC	CSAPGTGPVDGYTF
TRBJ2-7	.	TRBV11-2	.	TGTGCCAGCAGCTTAGGGACTGAACACTCCTACGAGCAGTACTTC	CASSLGTEHSYEQYF
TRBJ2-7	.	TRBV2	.	TGTGCCAGCAGTGCAGAGGGCCGGGGGCTCTACGAGCAGTACTTC	CASSAEGRGLYEQYF
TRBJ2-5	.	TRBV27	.	TGTGCCAGCAGTTTGTGGTGGGGAGAGACCCAGTACTTC	CASSLWWGETQYF
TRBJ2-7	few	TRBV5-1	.	TGCGCCAGCAGCTTGGGGTCGGGGGAGCGCCGCTACGAGCAGTACTTC	CASSLGSGERRYEQYF
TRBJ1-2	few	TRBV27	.	TGTGCCAGCAGTTTATTCGGTAACTATGGCTACACCTTC	CASSLFGNYGYTF
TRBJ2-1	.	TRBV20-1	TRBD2	TGCAGTGCTAGAGGAGCGGGACTAGCGGGAGAATCCTACAATGAGCAGTTCTTC	CSARGAGLAGESYNEQFF
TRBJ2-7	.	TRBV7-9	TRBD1	TGTGCCAGCAGCTCGACAGGGGCCCGGAGGACCTACGAGCAGTACTTC	CASSSTGARRTYEQYF
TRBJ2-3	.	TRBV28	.	TGTGCCAGCAGTTCTTCAGCCGCAGGTGGGAGCACAGATACGCAGTATTTT	CASSSSAAGGSTDTQYF
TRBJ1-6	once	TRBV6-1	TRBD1	TGTGCCAGCAAGGAACAGGGGGCCTCCTATAATTCACCCCTCCACTTT	CASKEQGASYNSPLHF
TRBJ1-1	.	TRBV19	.	TGTGCCAGTAGTCATCTGGGGCTGAACACTGAAGCTTTCTTT	CASSHLGLNTEAFF
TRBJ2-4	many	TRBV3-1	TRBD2	TGTGCCAGCAGCCAAGAAGGGGGGCTAGCGGGATCCCACCATCCCATTCAGTACTTC	CASSQEGGLAGSHHPIQYF
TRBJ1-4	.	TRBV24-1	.	TGTGCCACCAGTGATTACCGACGGGGGGGAAAACTGTTTTTT	CATSDYRRGGKLFF
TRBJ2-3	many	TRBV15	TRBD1	TGTGCCACCAGCAGCGACGGACAGGGGTTGACAGATACGCAGTATTTT	CATSSDGQGLTDTQYF
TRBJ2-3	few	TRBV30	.	TGTGCCTGGAGTAAGGCGGCAGATACGCAGTATTTT	CAWSKAADTQYF
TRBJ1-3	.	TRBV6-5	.	TGTGCCAGCAGATCCACAGGGCGAGACGTGGGAAACACCATATATTTT	CASRSTGRDVGNTIYF
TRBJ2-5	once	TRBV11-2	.	TGTGCCAGCAGCTTAGATCCAGCCGGGACAAGAATAGAAGAGACCCAGTACTTC	CASSLDPAGTRIEETQYF
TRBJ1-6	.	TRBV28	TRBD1	TGTGCCAGCAGTTCTGTCTGGGACAGGGATTCACCCCTCCACTTT	CASSSVWDRDSPLHF
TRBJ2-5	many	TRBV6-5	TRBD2	TGTGCCAGCAGTTACAGGCTAGCGGGATCCACGGGGACCCAGTACTTC	CASSYRLAGSTGTQYF
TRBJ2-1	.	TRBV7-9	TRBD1	TGTGCCAGCAGGGGACAGACCTACAATGAGCAGTTCTTC	CASRGQTYNEQFF
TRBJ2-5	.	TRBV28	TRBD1	TGTGCCAGCAGTCCTGGGACAGCCCTCAAAGAGACCCAGTACTTC	CASSPGTALKETQYF
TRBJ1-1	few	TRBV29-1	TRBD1	TGCAGCGAAACGGGACAGGGGACTGAAGCTTTCTTT	CSETGQGTEAFF
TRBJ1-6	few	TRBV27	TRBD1	TGTGCCAGCAGTTTGGGGACAGGGTATTCACCCCTCCACTTT	CASSLGTGYSPLHF
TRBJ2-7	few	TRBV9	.	TGTGCCAGCAGCGTAGCGGACTTCCCCCCCGAGCAGTACTTC	CASSVADFPPEQYF
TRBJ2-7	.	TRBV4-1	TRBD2	TGCGCCAGCAGCCTGTTTACTAGCGGGAATGACGAGCAGTACTTC	CASSLFTSGNDEQYF
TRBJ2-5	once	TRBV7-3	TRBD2	TGTGCCAGCAGCCTCCGAGCCCCGGGACTAGCGGGACTCAACCAAGAGACCCAGTACTTC	CASSLRAPGLAGLNQETQYF